These 18 T cell receptor beta chains share one sample of origin, sequenced in a study of blood T cell repertoires in COVID-19. Clones were sequenced by immunoSEQ multiplex PCR, and TCRdb holds only the in-frame ones, with some missing. The table has more than 65,000 clones, around 90% seen once. Source material: peripheral blood. The receptors derive from a woman between 45 and 60 years old with acute or convalescent COVID-19.

The V and J genes are TRBV11-2 and TRBJ1-4, with D possibly matching TRBD1 (6 bases). V was trimmed by 3 bases and J by 1 base, leaving 15 bases between them. The V gene's germline CDR1 is SGHAT and CDR2 FQNNGV. The CDR3 covers 17 residues. The CDR3 reads CASSFFRGSGTNEKLFF. In DNA, the CDR3 is TGTGCCAGCAGCTTCTTCAGGGGTTCGGGAACTAATGAAAAACTGTTTTTT.

The chain combines TRBV10-3 with TRBJ1-2; 9 positions agree with TRBD1. The length of the CDR3 is 15 residues. Germline V gene data show CDR1 as ENHRY and CDR2 as SYGVKD. Trimming cost V 5 bases and J 2 bases; bases outside gene matches: 6. The CDR3 DNA reads as TGTGCCATCAGTACCGGGACAGGGTTAAACTATGGCTACACCTTC. It is translated as CAISTGTGLNYGYTF.

The chain recombines TRBV27 with TRBJ2-7, with a tentative D call TRBD1 (5 bases). Trimming left V 3 bases short and J 2 bases short, with 11 bases between. Germline V lookup: CDR1 MNHEY, CDR2 SMNVEV (reference sequence). CDR3 length: 14 residues. The CDR3 region is CASSFSRQTYEQYF. The CDR3, as DNA: TGTGCCAGCAGTTTTTCCCGACAGACCTACGAGCAGTACTTC.

The chain joins TRBV4-1 to TRBJ1-2; 9 nucleotides agree with TRBD1. CDR1 and CDR2 from the germline V gene are MGHRA and YSYEKL. The V and J ends lost 4 bases and 4 bases, in that order; junction bases with no gene match: 7. The CDR3 covers 15 residues. CDR3 in DNA: TGCGCCAGCAGCCCACAGGGGGCGTCTCCCTATGGCTACACCTTC. Translating gives CASSPQGASPYGYTF.

This clone was counted once. The chain is built from TRBV7-2 and TRBJ1-4, with D possibly TRBD1 on 6 matching bases. Germline values: CDR1 SGHTA, CDR2 FQGNSA. This CDR3 is built from 13 residues. Between the trimmed V and J ends, which lost 5 bases and 8 bases, there was a span of 12 bases. The CDR3 region has the DNA TGTGCCAGCAGCGTACAGGGAGCAGAAAAACTGTTTTTT. It is translated as CASSVQGAEKLFF.

The chain joins TRBV2 to TRBJ1-5, with 12 bases fitting TRBD1. Germline V gene data show CDR1 as SNHLY and CDR2 as FYNNEI. V lost 6 bases, J lost 0 bases, and 15 bases stayed unmatched. CDR3 length: 20 residues. In DNA, the CDR3 is TGTGCCAGCAGGTCGTGGTTGGGGACAGGGGGCTCCAATAGCAATCAGCCCCAGCATTTT. It codes for CASRSWLGTGGSNSNQPQHF. Supplemented by reference TRBV2 and TRBJ1-5, the full variable domain reads EPEVTQTPSHQVTQMGQEVILRCVPISNHLYFYWYRQILGQKVEFLVSFYNNEISEKSEIFDDQFSVERPDGSNFTLKIRSTKLEDSAMYFCASRSWLGTGGSNSNQPQHFGDGTRLSIL.

The chain has TRBV20-1 and TRBJ2-1; TRBD2 agrees at 8 bases. This CDR3 is built from 13 residues. Germline assignment: CDR1 DFQATT and CDR2 SNEGSKA (reference sequence). The V segment lost 6 bases and the J segment 12 bases; nucleotides outside the gene matches: 13. CDR3 bases: TGCAGTGCCAGTCCGGGACTAGAGGGGGGGCAGTTCTTC. It translates to CSASPGLEGGQFF.

The CDR3 region has the DNA TGTGCCAGCAGTGACTTACCGGGACAACAGGCAGATACGCAGTATTTT. Amino acids: CASSDLPGQQADTQYF. J is TRBJ2-3 and V is TRBV6-4; D is possibly TRBD1 (6 bases). Trimming stripped 1 base from V and 4 bases from J, with 15 bases between. Looked up from germline, CDR1 is MRHNA and CDR2 is SNTAGT. The CDR3 loop spans 16 amino acids.

This clone showed up just a few times. The chain joins TRBV13 to TRBJ1-1; a weak D match, TRBD1 (5 bases). Germline V gene sequence: CDR1 PRHDT, CDR2 FYEKMQ (reference sequence). V was pared by 4 bases and J by 5 bases, with 5 bases between. The CDR3 extends over 11 amino acids. The CDR3 DNA is TGTGCCAGCAGCTACAGGACTGAAGCTTTCTTT. This encodes CASSYRTEAFF.

This clone came up once. Other DNA sequences from this sample encode an identical CDR3 as well. V gene TRBV29-1 combines with J gene TRBJ1-3; the match to TRBD1 covers 10 bases. Germline values: CDR1 SQVTM, CDR2 ANQGSEA. V trimming: 4 bases; J trimming: 4 bases; junction bases outside the gene matches: 1. The CDR3 sequence is 13 residues long. The CDR3 sequence is CSVAGQGGNTIYF. The CDR3 DNA reads TGCAGCGTTGCGGGACAGGGGGGAAACACCATATATTTT. Complete variable domain (other parts from reference TRBV29-1 and TRBJ1-3): SAVISQKPSRDICQRGTSLTIQCQVDSQVTMMFWYRQQPGQSLTLIATANQGSEATYESGFVIDKFPISRPNLTFSTLTVSNMSPEDSSIYLCSVAGQGGNTIYFGEGSWLTVV.

The chain joins TRBV3-1 (or the pseudogene TRBV3-2) to TRBJ1-2, with 7 bases that match TRBD1. This CDR3 is 18 amino acids long. The germline CDR1 and CDR2 sequences are LGHDT and YNNKEL (reference sequence). J was trimmed by 4 bases and V by 2 bases; bases with no gene match: 16. CDR3 in DNA: TGTGCCAGCAGCCAATTGACACTCCCGAAGGGACAGCTCTATGGCTACACCTTC. It is translated as CASSQLTLPKGQLYGYTF.

The rearrangement links TRBV2 to TRBJ1-2, with 7 bases fitting TRBD1. After removal of 4 bases from V and 2 bases from J, the junction contained 7 bases not matched to a gene. This CDR3 is built from 15 residues. CDR1 is SNHLY, CDR2 FYNNEI, per germline. CDR3 nucleotide sequence: TGTGCCAGCAGTGCCTTAGTACAGGGGAACTATGGCTACACCTTC. Residues: CASSALVQGNYGYTF.

The chain employs TRBV9 and TRBJ2-5, with 7 positions matching TRBD1. The V gene's germline CDR1 is SGDLS and CDR2 YYNGEE. V shed 4 bases and J 2 bases; nucleotides not matched to a gene: 5. The CDR3 totals 14 residues. The CDR3 DNA reads TGTGCCAGCAGCACCGGGACAGCACAAGAGACCCAGTACTTC. As protein: CASSTGTAQETQYF.

This chain uses TRBV10-2 with TRBJ1-1, with a weak D call TRBD1 (5 bases). Germline loops: CDR1 WSHSY, CDR2 SAAADI. The CDR3 is made up of 14 amino acids. Trimming left V 2 bases short and J 6 bases short, with 13 bases between. CDR3 DNA: TGCGCCAGCAGTGAGACAGGTGGAAAATCTGAAGCTTTCTTT. Translated: CASSETGGKSEAFF.

This clone is a singleton in its sample. V usage is TRBV27 and J usage is TRBJ2-7, with 7 bases aligning to TRBD2. From germline, CDR1 is MNHEY and CDR2 SMNVEV (reference sequence). V trimming: 4 bases; J trimming: 4 bases; junction bases outside the gene matches: 10. This CDR3 has 15 amino acids. The DNA of the CDR3 is TGTGCCAGCAGTTCCTCTAGCGGAGCCTTTTACGAGCAGTACTTC. Translated, it gives CASSSSSGAFYEQYF.

This chain's CDR3 is CASSPPQQGVYNSPLHF. The CDR3, as DNA: TGTGCCAGCAGCCCACCTCAACAGGGGGTCTATAATTCACCCCTCCACTTT. The chain links TRBV3-1 (or the pseudogene TRBV3-2) to TRBJ1-6; TRBD1 aligns across 8 bases. The ends lost 4 bases at V and 3 bases at J; junction bases unmatched: 8. The CDR3 is made up of 17 amino acids. Per germline, CDR1 LGHDT and CDR2 YNNKEL (reference sequence).

The rearrangement links TRBV5-4 to TRBJ1-2; D perhaps matches TRBD1 (6 bases). From germline, CDR1 is SGHNT and CDR2 YYREEE (reference sequence). The germline V and J ends were trimmed by 1 base and 7 bases, with 14 bases remaining between them. This CDR3 region has 14 residues. This CDR3 reads CASSLSGTGFGYTF. The CDR3 DNA is TGTGCCAGCAGCTTGAGTGGTACAGGGTTTGGCTACACCTTC.

The V and J genes are TRBV5-6 and TRBJ1-4, with 9 bases matching TRBD1. V was pared by 4 bases and J by 8 bases, with 6 bases of the junction left unmatched. The germline V gene has CDR1 SGHDT and CDR2 YYEEEE. The CDR3 has 14 residues. CDR3 region: CASSAGTGIEKLFF. The DNA for the CDR3 is TGTGCCAGCAGCGCCGGGACAGGGATCGAAAAACTGTTTTTT.